The 24 T cell receptor beta chains below were found in one sample sequenced in a study of cytomegalovirus exposure and HLA in healthy donors. Sequencing used immunoSEQ multiplex PCR; TCRdb keeps in-frame clones, though not all of them. The table has 100,000 to 150,000 clones, 88% seen once. Specimen: PBMCs. These receptors originate from a man aged 30 to 39 in good health and CMV-seronegative.

The CDR3: CASSGARPDTQYF. The CDR3 coding sequence is TGTGCCAGCAGCGGGGCCCGGCCAGATACGCAGTATTTT. This rearrangement joins TRBV7-3 to TRBJ2-3; D is perhaps TRBD1 (5 bases). Trimming left V 5 bases short and J 4 bases short, with 10 bases between. The CDR3 extends over 13 amino acids. The germline gives CDR1 SGHTA, CDR2 FQGTGA.

V gene TRBV4-1 combines with J gene TRBJ2-7, with D maybe TRBD2 (5 bases). This CDR3 has 15 amino acids. Germline V CDR1 and CDR2: MGHRA, YSYEKL. V shed 1 base and J shed 0 bases, with 10 bases lying between them. CDR3 bases: TGCGCCAGCAGCCAAGGGACTTTTAGCTCCTACGAGCAGTACTTC. Translating gives CASSQGTFSSYEQYF.

This sequence joins TRBV5-1 and TRBJ2-1, with no clear D. Germline V gene lookup returns CDR1 SGHRS and CDR2 YFSETQ. V dropped 4 bases and J dropped 3 bases, with 8 bases sitting between them. The CDR3 contains 13 residues. The CDR3 protein is CASSRGGYNEQFF. The CDR3 DNA sequence: TGCGCCAGCAGCCGCGGTGGCTACAATGAGCAGTTCTTC.

A few counts support this clone. This rearrangement joins TRBV5-1 to TRBJ2-5; 10 bases line up with TRBD2. This CDR3 is 15 amino acids long. Germline V gene lookup returns CDR1 SGHRS and CDR2 YFSETQ. Losses at the gene ends were 5 bases for V and 0 bases for J; bases not matched to a gene: 4. The CDR3 sequence is CASRSSGRDQETQYF. In DNA, the CDR3 is TGCGCCAGCAGATCAAGCGGGAGGGACCAAGAGACCCAGTACTTC.

The chain uses TRBV29-1 and TRBJ1-1; 9 nucleotides align to TRBD1. Germline V gene sequence: CDR1 SQVTM, CDR2 ANQGSEA. This CDR3 has 13 residues. J was trimmed by 5 bases and V by 4 bases; bases with no gene match: 5. The CDR3 protein is CSVGGQGMTEAFF. The CDR3 nucleotides are TGCAGCGTTGGAGGACAGGGGATGACTGAAGCTTTCTTT.

This rearrangement joins TRBV6-1 to TRBJ2-5; perhaps TRBD2 as D (5 bases). The V end was cut by 8 bases, the J end by 9 bases, with 13 bases between. The germline gives CDR1 MNHNS, CDR2 SASEGT. This CDR3 has 11 amino acids. The CDR3 is CASGEWPSQYF. In nucleotides, the CDR3 is TGTGCCAGCGGGGAGTGGCCATCCCAGTACTTC.

The V and J genes are TRBV4-1 and TRBJ2-1, with TRBD2 matching over 9 bases. Germline V gene sequence: CDR1 MGHRA, CDR2 YSYEKL. The CDR3 consists of 17 residues. The J segment lost 7 bases and the V segment lost 0 bases, leaving 10 bases of the junction unmatched. Here the CDR3 reads CASSQEGAGGVLNEQFF. CDR3 sequence (DNA): TGCGCCAGCAGCCAAGAGGGGGCGGGAGGGGTTTTAAATGAGCAGTTCTTC.

The chain joins TRBV7-9 to TRBJ2-5; possible D gene TRBD2, 5 bases. The ends were cut back, 3 bases at V and 5 bases at J, with 19 bases in the middle. CDR1 is SEHNR and CDR2 is FQNEAQ in the germline V gene (reference sequence). The CDR3 has 16 residues. CDR3 loop: CASSFSASLGVETQYF. The CDR3 bases are TGTGCCAGCAGCTTTTCTGCTAGCCTCGGGGTTGAGACCCAGTACTTC.

The chain recombines TRBV15 with TRBJ2-1; unclear D gene. CDR1 is LNHNV, CDR2 YYDKDF, per germline (reference sequence). This CDR3 is 15 amino acids long. V lost 8 bases and J 8 bases, leaving 22 bases between the germline ends. Here the CDR3 reads CATCMRIEPRDEQFF. Written as DNA, the CDR3 is TGTGCCACCTGCATGAGAATAGAACCCCGAGATGAGCAGTTCTTC.

This clone was seen once. DNA of the CDR3: TGTGCCAGCAGTGTCCCAGGGATGAACACTGAAGCTTTCTTT. Protein sequence: CASSVPGMNTEAFF. The rearrangement links TRBV28 to TRBJ1-1; D might be TRBD1 (5 bases). From germline, CDR1 is MDHEN and CDR2 SYDVKM. V lost 5 bases and J lost 0, with 10 bases in between. This CDR3 contains 14 residues.

The gene calls are TRBV6-5 and TRBJ2-3; 8 nucleotides align to TRBD2. J gave up 2 bases and V 7 bases, and 8 bases lay outside the gene matches. Germline V gene data show CDR1 as MNHEY and CDR2 as SVGAGI. CDR3 size: 15 residues. The CDR3 loop is CASTPGGGLTDTQYF. In DNA form, the CDR3 reads TGTGCCAGCACCCCCGGGGGGGGGCTCACAGATACGCAGTATTTT.

The chain carries TRBV5-1 and TRBJ1-2, with TRBD1 identical over 8 bases. Germline loops: CDR1 SGHRS, CDR2 YFSETQ. CDR3 size: 14 residues. V shed 0 bases and J 7 bases; nucleotides not matched to a gene: 5. The CDR3 DNA follows: TGCGCCAGCAGCTTGGTACAGGGGGTTGGTGGCTACACCTTC. Amino acid sequence: CASSLVQGVGGYTF.

This clone was recorded only once. The chain recombines TRBV9 with TRBJ2-3; TRBD1 matches at 9 bases. Germline CDR1 reads SGDLS; CDR2 reads YYNGEE. Unmatched junction bases numbered 4, after V lost 0 bases and J lost 2 bases. This CDR3 is 16 amino acids long. CDR3 in amino acids: CASSVEGTGFTDTQYF. CDR3 DNA: TGTGCCAGCAGCGTAGAGGGGACAGGGTTCACAGATACGCAGTATTTT.

This clone came up once. This chain joins TRBV13 and TRBJ2-7; the match to TRBD1 covers 8 bases. V lost 4 bases to trimming and J lost 0 bases; unmatched junction nucleotides: 8. The CDR3 extends over 16 amino acids. The V gene's germline CDR1 is PRHDT and CDR2 FYEKMQ (reference sequence). The CDR3 region has the DNA TGTGCCAGCAGCTCGACAGGGGTCCTTAGCTCCTACGAGCAGTACTTC. Amino acid sequence: CASSSTGVLSSYEQYF.

This rearrangement joins TRBV10-1 to TRBJ2-5; 11 positions agree with TRBD2. There are 15 residues in the CDR3. Germline V gene lookup returns CDR1 WNHNN and CDR2 SYGVQD (reference sequence). The V segment lost 3 bases and the J segment 2 bases; nucleotides outside the gene matches: 2. The CDR3 is CASSDTSGRQETQYF. DNA for the CDR3: TGCGCCAGCAGTGATACTAGCGGGAGACAAGAGACCCAGTACTTC.

J is TRBJ2-7 and V is TRBV19; the D gene is possibly TRBD1 (6 bases). The germline V gene encodes CDR1 LNHDA and CDR2 SQIVND (reference sequence). Deletions cut 2 bases from V and 4 bases from J, with 12 bases between. CDR3 length: 14 amino acids. CDR3 bases: TGTGCCAGTAGTATACAGGGGAAGATGTACGAGCAGTACTTC. Its translation is CASSIQGKMYEQYF.

The chain has TRBV6-1 and TRBJ2-7; weak D call: TRBD2 (6 bases). The CDR3 has 14 amino acids. V lost 0 bases and J lost 2, with 8 bases in between. Germline V lookup: CDR1 MNHNS, CDR2 SASEGT. This CDR3 is CASSEAAGTYEQYF. The CDR3 coding sequence is TGTGCCAGCAGTGAAGCGGCGGGAACCTACGAGCAGTACTTC.

This clone was counted a few times. The rearrangement uses TRBV4-3 and TRBJ1-1, with D possibly TRBD1 on 5 matching bases. Germline values: CDR1 LGHNA, CDR2 YSLEER. Trimming removed 0 bases at V and 1 base at J, with 18 bases between. CDR3 size: 18 residues. The CDR3: CASSQDWQGSVTNTEAFF. The DNA for the CDR3 is TGCGCCAGCAGCCAAGATTGGCAGGGCTCCGTTACGAACACTGAAGCTTTCTTT.

This clone was recorded once. V usage is TRBV5-1 and J usage is TRBJ2-1; tentative D call: TRBD2 (5 bases). Between the trimmed V and J ends, which lost 0 bases and 8 bases, there was a span of 15 bases. The CDR3 is made up of 15 amino acids. CDR1 is SGHRS and CDR2 is YFSETQ in the germline V gene. CDR3 protein: CASSLGGSGSDEQFF. The CDR3 DNA follows: TGCGCCAGCAGCTTGGGTGGTAGTGGTAGCGATGAGCAGTTCTTC.

This rearrangement joins TRBV7-9 to TRBJ1-1, with D tentatively TRBD1 (6 bases). The V end lost 1 base, the J end lost 2 bases, and 11 bases lay between the germline ends. Germline CDR1 is SEHNR and CDR2 is FQNEAQ (reference sequence). This CDR3 spans 15 amino acids. CDR3 residues: CASSLVTGKNTEAFF. The CDR3 DNA follows: TGTGCCAGCAGCTTAGTGACAGGCAAAAACACTGAAGCTTTCTTT. The full variable domain, with the rest looked up from reference TRBV7-9 and TRBJ1-1, is DTGVSQNPRHKITKRGQNVTFRCDPISEHNRLYWYRQTLGQGPEFLTYFQNEAQLEKSRLLSDRFSAERPKGSFSTLEIQRTEQGDSAMYLCASSLVTGKNTEAFFGQGTRLTVV.

The J gene is TRBJ1-2, the V gene TRBV7-9, with a weak D call TRBD1 (6 bases). The germline V gene has CDR1 SEHNR and CDR2 FQNEAQ (reference sequence). The CDR3 loop spans 12 amino acids. The V end lost 3 bases, the J end lost 6 bases, and 8 bases lay between the germline ends. This CDR3 is CASSFSGDGYTF. CDR3 nucleotides: TGTGCCAGCAGCTTTTCAGGGGATGGCTACACCTTC.

This chain uses TRBV27 with TRBJ1-2, with D perhaps TRBD1 (5 bases). Per the germline V gene, CDR1 is MNHEY and CDR2 is SMNVEV (reference sequence). CDR3 length: 15 amino acids. V was trimmed by 3 bases and J by 2 bases, leaving 13 bases between them. In nucleotides, the CDR3 is TGTGCCAGCAGTTTGAGGGAGGGACCAAACTATGGCTACACCTTC. It codes for CASSLREGPNYGYTF.

The gene calls are TRBV14 and TRBJ2-2; possibly TRBD2 for D (5 bases). The CDR3 has 14 amino acids. The germline V gene encodes CDR1 SGHDN and CDR2 FVKESK. The ends were cut back, 5 bases at V and 4 bases at J, with 11 bases in the middle. The CDR3 DNA follows: TGTGCCAGCAGCTTACTAGGATTCACCGGGGAGCTGTTTTTT. It translates to CASSLLGFTGELFF. Complete variable domain (other parts from reference TRBV14 and TRBJ2-2): EAGVTQFPSHSVIEKGQTVTLRCDPISGHDNLYWYRRVMGKEIKFLLHFVKESKQDESGMPNNRFLAERTGGTYSTLKVQPAELEDSGVYFCASSLLGFTGELFFGEGSRLTVL.

V gene TRBV29-1 combines with J gene TRBJ2-5; tentative D call: TRBD1 (6 bases). Germline V gene lookup returns CDR1 SQVTM and CDR2 ANQGSEA. V lost 1 base and J 7 bases, leaving 10 bases between the germline ends. This CDR3 is built from 12 residues. The DNA for the CDR3 is TGCAGCGTTGAAGGGGACACCGGGACCCAGTACTTC. As protein: CSVEGDTGTQYF.